This T cell receptor (beta chain) originates from a study of cytomegalovirus exposure and HLA in healthy donors. Study-wide points: The number of N-insertions in an Asian-associated ancestry cluster was reportedly below the roughly 700-donor mean in a later analysis. A missense DCLRE1C variant was associated with V- and J-gene trimming of TCR beta chains in a later analysis, and an independent cohort replicated the association. Earlier results showed most TCR beta V segments being productive about 90% or about 30% of the time.

The CDR3 sequence is 13 residues long. J gave up 5 bases and V 7 bases, and 5 bases lay outside the gene matches. CDR1 and CDR2 from the germline V gene are SQVTM and ANQGSEA. PCR involved 60 Vbeta and 13 Jbeta primers. Sequenced by immunoSEQ multiplex PCR; TCRdb stores in-frame clones only, minus some. The repertoire holds some 85,000 clones, with roughly 80% as singletons. About this clone: Antigen: not known.

The sequence was obtained from a middle-aged man in good health and CMV-seronegative. The chain is built from TRBV29-1 and TRBJ2-1, with 10 bases matching TRBD2. Sequenced: PBMCs. CDR3 region: CSGRTSGNNEQFF. The CDR3 DNA is TGCAGCGGGCGGACTAGCGGAAACAATGAGCAGTTCTTC.